A selection of T cell receptor beta chains follows, all from one sample in a study of OX40 agonist ivuxolimab in advanced cancers. Clones were sequenced by immunoSEQ multiplex PCR, and TCRdb holds only the in-frame ones, with some missing. This table has 60,000 to 75,000 clones, around 88% appearing once. The specimen comprised CD4+ or CD8+ T cells sorted from blood, sampled in a trial of the OX40 agonist ivuxolimab. These receptors all come from an adult with an advanced solid tumor such as melanoma, head and neck, liver or kidney cancer. The CDR3 runs from the conserved cysteine through the conserved F or W. Fields, in order: V gene, D gene, clone size, J gene, CDR3 protein, CDR3 DNA. A D gene is named only where the DNA matches it firmly. The size entry is marked missing in some rows and otherwise reads once, few, many or a size class.

v_gene: TRBV6-1
d_gene: TRBD1
abundance: -
j_gene: TRBJ1-1
CDR3aa: CASSGPLGQGTTEAFF
CDR3nt: TGTGCCAGCAGTGGACCGCTGGGACAGGGCACCACTGAAGCTTTCTTT

v_gene: TRBV18
d_gene: TRBD2
abundance: -
j_gene: TRBJ2-1
CDR3aa: CASSPRLSGSSYNEQFF
CDR3nt: TGTGCCAGCTCACCACGGCTCAGCGGGAGTTCCTACAATGAGCAGTTCTTC

v_gene: TRBV23-1
d_gene: TRBD1
abundance: -
j_gene: TRBJ2-7
CDR3aa: CASKTPGQLSYEQYF
CDR3nt: TGCGCCAGTAAAACCCCGGGACAGCTATCCTACGAGCAGTACTTC

v_gene: TRBV27
d_gene: -
abundance: -
j_gene: TRBJ2-7
CDR3aa: CASSPRGPGEQYF
CDR3nt: TGTGCCAGCAGTCCACGAGGACCTGGGGAGCAGTACTTC

v_gene: TRBV5-1
d_gene: -
abundance: -
j_gene: TRBJ1-1
CDR3aa: CASRDTGTVNTEAFF
CDR3nt: TGCGCCAGCAGAGACACCGGGACGGTGAACACTGAAGCTTTCTTT

v_gene: TRBV5-1
d_gene: TRBD2
abundance: -
j_gene: TRBJ2-5
CDR3aa: CASSIGLASTQETQYF
CDR3nt: TGCGCCAGCAGCATTGGACTAGCTAGCACACAAGAGACCCAGTACTTC

v_gene: TRBV30
d_gene: -
abundance: -
j_gene: TRBJ2-7
CDR3aa: CAWSDGRVHEQYF
CDR3nt: TGTGCCTGGAGTGACGGCAGGGTCCACGAGCAGTACTTC

v_gene: TRBV10-1
d_gene: TRBD1
abundance: -
j_gene: TRBJ2-7
CDR3aa: CASSGPGQGYEQYF
CDR3nt: TGCGCCAGCAGTGGACCGGGACAGGGCTACGAGCAGTACTTC

v_gene: TRBV7-8
d_gene: TRBD2
abundance: -
j_gene: TRBJ2-3
CDR3aa: CASSPLRGGAQDTQYF
CDR3nt: TGTGCCAGCAGCCCATTACGCGGGGGGGCACAAGATACGCAGTATTTT

v_gene: TRBV19
d_gene: -
abundance: -
j_gene: TRBJ1-2
CDR3aa: CASSKHPTGDNGYTF
CDR3nt: TGTGCCAGTAGCAAACATCCCACAGGAGACAATGGCTACACCTTC

v_gene: TRBV6-1
d_gene: -
abundance: few
j_gene: TRBJ1-3
CDR3aa: CASRVDINSGNTIYF
CDR3nt: TGTGCCAGCAGGGTTGACATTAACTCTGGAAACACCATATATTTT

v_gene: TRBV5-6
d_gene: -
abundance: -
j_gene: TRBJ1-3
CDR3aa: CASSLEPGFRSGNTIYF
CDR3nt: TGTGCCAGCAGCCTAGAACCGGGCTTCAGATCTGGAAACACCATATATTTT

v_gene: TRBV7-6
d_gene: -
abundance: -
j_gene: TRBJ2-5
CDR3aa: CASSGGGARETQYF
CDR3nt: TGTGCCAGCAGCGGAGGGGGGGCCCGGGAGACCCAGTACTTC

v_gene: TRBV4-3
d_gene: -
abundance: -
j_gene: TRBJ1-6
CDR3aa: CASSQADSPLHF
CDR3nt: TGCGCCAGCAGCCAAGCAGATTCACCCCTCCACTTT

v_gene: TRBV18
d_gene: -
abundance: -
j_gene: TRBJ2-6
CDR3aa: CASSPPGTSGANVLTF
CDR3nt: TGTGCCAGCTCACCCCCAGGGACCTCTGGGGCCAACGTCCTGACTTTC

v_gene: TRBV18
d_gene: -
abundance: -
j_gene: TRBJ2-1
CDR3aa: CASSPGLGGNEQFF
CDR3nt: TGTGCCAGCTCACCGGGACTGGGTGGGAATGAGCAGTTCTTC

v_gene: TRBV7-2
d_gene: TRBD2
abundance: -
j_gene: TRBJ2-5
CDR3aa: CASSLGGTSGGRETQYF
CDR3nt: TGTGCCAGCAGCTTAGGGGGGACTAGCGGAGGAAGGGAGACCCAGTACTTC

v_gene: TRBV4-2
d_gene: -
abundance: -
j_gene: TRBJ2-5
CDR3aa: CASSSGYQETQYF
CDR3nt: TGTGCCAGCAGCTCCGGGTACCAAGAGACCCAGTACTTC

v_gene: TRBV27
d_gene: TRBD2
abundance: -
j_gene: TRBJ2-1
CDR3aa: CASSRLAGHNEQFF
CDR3nt: TGTGCCAGCAGTCGACTAGCGGGGCACAATGAGCAGTTCTTC

v_gene: TRBV4-2
d_gene: TRBD1
abundance: -
j_gene: TRBJ2-4
CDR3aa: CASSSRQGQNIQYF
CDR3nt: TGTGCCAGCAGCTCTCGACAGGGACAAAACATTCAGTACTTC

v_gene: TRBV5-1
d_gene: -
abundance: few
j_gene: TRBJ2-5
CDR3aa: CASSTGGGETQYF
CDR3nt: TGCGCCAGCAGTACAGGGGGAGGGGAGACCCAGTACTTC

v_gene: TRBV28
d_gene: -
abundance: few
j_gene: TRBJ1-5
CDR3aa: CASSPGHSNQPQHF
CDR3nt: TGTGCCAGCAGTCCAGGCCATAGCAATCAGCCCCAGCATTTT

v_gene: TRBV2
d_gene: -
abundance: many
j_gene: TRBJ2-4
CDR3aa: CASSTMTSTIQYF
CDR3nt: TGTGCCAGCAGTACGATGACCAGTACCATTCAGTACTTC

v_gene: TRBV5-1
d_gene: -
abundance: -
j_gene: TRBJ2-5
CDR3aa: CASSLERVETQYF
CDR3nt: TGCGCCAGCAGCTTGGAAAGGGTTGAGACCCAGTACTTC

v_gene: TRBV9
d_gene: TRBD2
abundance: -
j_gene: TRBJ2-1
CDR3aa: CASSVGLAGENEQFF
CDR3nt: TGTGCCAGCAGCGTAGGGCTAGCGGGAGAGAATGAGCAGTTCTTC

v_gene: TRBV5-1
d_gene: -
abundance: -
j_gene: TRBJ2-3
CDR3aa: CASRDRAGSTDTQYF
CDR3nt: TGCGCCAGCAGAGACAGGGCGGGGAGCACAGATACGCAGTATTTT

v_gene: TRBV11-2
d_gene: TRBD2
abundance: once
j_gene: TRBJ2-7
CDR3aa: CASSLVSGSSYEQYF
CDR3nt: TGTGCCAGCAGCTTAGTTAGCGGGAGTTCCTACGAGCAGTACTTC

v_gene: TRBV6-1
d_gene: -
abundance: -
j_gene: TRBJ2-7
CDR3aa: CASKERPSSYEQYF
CDR3nt: TGTGCCAGCAAGGAGAGACCTAGCTCCTACGAGCAGTACTTC

v_gene: TRBV5-1
d_gene: TRBD1
abundance: -
j_gene: TRBJ1-2
CDR3aa: CASSLGTANYGYTF
CDR3nt: TGCGCCAGCAGCCTCGGGACAGCTAACTATGGCTACACCTTC

v_gene: TRBV2
d_gene: -
abundance: -
j_gene: TRBJ2-3
CDR3aa: CAGGGRRDTQYF
CDR3nt: TGTGCCGGGGGGGGGCGTAGAGATACGCAGTATTTT

v_gene: TRBV11-3
d_gene: -
abundance: -
j_gene: TRBJ2-5
CDR3aa: CASSPSPGGETQYF
CDR3nt: TGTGCCAGCAGCCCCTCCCCGGGGGGCGAGACCCAGTACTTC